The 25 T cell receptor beta chains presented below share a single source sample, sequenced in a study of T cells in Graves' hyperthyroidism and ophthalmopathy. Amplified regions were TCR beta CDR3 sequences from RNA transcripts. In the first-round RT-PCR of the TCR CDR3, the HTBI primer set was used. TCRdb reanalysed the multiplex PCR reads using MiXCR and keeps one entry per CDR3 protein. The sample shows roughly 400,000 distinct CDR3 sequences, about 14% of them seen only once. The sequenced material came from blood. These receptors all stem from a man aged 45-60 years with Graves' ophthalmopathy.

The table lists this clonotype with a few counts. The V and J genes are TRBV5-1 and TRBJ2-7, with 9 bases matching TRBD1. The CDR3 length is 12 residues. The germline CDR1 and CDR2 sequences are SGHRS and YFSETQ. Losses at the gene ends were 7 bases for V and 4 bases for J; bases not matched to a gene: 3. The chain's CDR3 is CASGTGLYEQYF. DNA of the CDR3: TGCGCCAGCGGGACAGGGTTGTACGAGCAGTACTTC.

At least ten counts were recorded for this clonotype. The CDR3 nucleotides are TGTGCCAGCAGCTTAGACGGGATTAGCTCCTACGAGCAGTACTTC. Protein product: CASSLDGISSYEQYF. The rearrangement links TRBV11-2 to TRBJ2-7; D is possibly TRBD2 (5 bases). The CDR3 is made up of 15 amino acids. Germline CDR1 reads SGHAT; CDR2 reads FQNNGV. Trimming shortened V by 0 bases and J by 0 bases, and 9 bases separated the two germline ends.

This clonotype was picked up many times. V usage is TRBV14 and J usage is TRBJ2-5; TRBD1 matches at 9 bases. V gave up 3 bases and J gave up 4 bases; unmatched junction bases: 6. The CDR3 has 15 residues. CDR1 and CDR2 from the germline V gene are SGHDN and FVKESK. CDR3 DNA sequence: TGTGCCAGCAGCCAGTCACAGGGGGCAGGAGAGACCCAGTACTTC. It specifies CASSQSQGAGETQYF.

This rearrangement joins TRBV12-3 or TRBV12-4 to TRBJ2-7, with a possible D match to TRBD1 (5 bases). V was trimmed by 4 bases and J by 3 bases, leaving 10 bases between them. There are 13 residues in the CDR3. CDR3 DNA sequence: TGTGCCAGCAGTTCCACAGGATTCTACGAGCAGTACTTC. This gives the protein CASSSTGFYEQYF.

This clonotype was counted at least ten times. This rearrangement joins TRBV7-9 to TRBJ1-1; unclear D gene. Trimming took 0 bases from V and 9 from J, leaving 14 bases between them. CDR3 length: 14 residues. Germline V gives CDR1 SEHNR, CDR2 FQNEAQ (reference sequence). Here the CDR3 reads CASSLARKVTQAFF. DNA for the CDR3: TGTGCCAGCAGCTTAGCCAGGAAGGTGACGCAAGCTTTCTTT.

This clonotype was recorded many times. This rearrangement joins TRBV11-3 to TRBJ2-5, with 8 bases lining up with TRBD1. The CDR3 is made up of 15 amino acids. Germline-derived CDR1 and CDR2 are SGHNT and YENEEA. Losses at the gene ends were 5 bases for V and 0 bases for J; bases not matched to a gene: 5. The CDR3 bases are TGTGCCAGCAGCCCCGGGACAGGCAACCAAGAGACCCAGTACTTC. This codes for CASSPGTGNQETQYF.

In this sample, this clonotype turned up many times. The chain links TRBV3-1 to TRBJ2-2, with D possibly TRBD2 on 5 matching bases. V was trimmed by 2 bases and J by 4 bases, leaving 5 bases between them. This CDR3 region has 13 residues. CDR1 is LGHDT and CDR2 is YNNKEL in the germline V gene (reference sequence). The CDR3 DNA reads TGTGCCAGCAGCCAAACTAGCACCGGGGAGCTGTTTTTT. Translating gives CASSQTSTGELFF.

The sample holds many counts of this clonotype. The chain recombines TRBV5-6 with TRBJ1-1; 11 bases are a match to TRBD1. V shed 2 bases, J shed 4 bases, and the junction held 7 bases outside the gene matches. The length of the CDR3 is 16 residues. The germline CDR1 and CDR2 sequences are SGHDT and YYEEEE. The CDR3 DNA reads TGTGCCAGCAGCTTAGGGACAGGGGGAGGCGGCACTGAAGCTTTCTTT. This sequence encodes CASSLGTGGGGTEAFF.

This chain uses TRBV20-1 with TRBJ1-2; TRBD1 matches at 9 bases. The CDR3 has 14 amino acids. V shed 5 bases, J shed 2 bases, and the junction held 6 bases outside the gene matches. Germline-derived CDR1 and CDR2 are DFQATT and SNEGSKA (reference sequence). The CDR3 coding sequence is TGCAGTGCTTACTCAGACAGGGGGAACTATGGCTACACCTTC. Translated, it gives CSAYSDRGNYGYTF.

This clonotype was counted many times. The chain combines TRBV7-8 with TRBJ2-1; 8 nucleotides line up with TRBD1. Unmatched junction bases numbered 7, after V lost 5 bases and J lost 7 bases. Per the germline V gene, CDR1 is SGHVS and CDR2 is FQNEAQ. This CDR3 spans 14 amino acids. This chain's CDR3 is CASSPKDRANEQFF. CDR3 coding DNA: TGTGCCAGCAGCCCAAAGGACAGGGCTAATGAGCAGTTCTTC. Full variable domain (rest looked up from reference TRBV7-8 and TRBJ2-1): GAGVSQSPRYKVAKRGQDVALRCDPISGHVSLFWYQQALGQGPEFLTYFQNEAQLDKSGLPSDRFFAERPEGSVSTLKIQRTQQEDSAVYLCASSPKDRANEQFFGPGTRLTVL.

Only a few counts were recorded for this clonotype. The chain carries TRBV19 and TRBJ1-5; D might be TRBD1 (5 bases). The germline V gene has CDR1 LNHDA and CDR2 SQIVND (reference sequence). The CDR3 is made up of 15 amino acids. V was shortened by 8 bases and J by 4 bases, with 18 bases between the two germline ends. CDR3 region: CASVTAGVSNQPQHF. The DNA of the CDR3 is TGTGCCAGTGTTACGGCGGGGGTCTCAAATCAGCCCCAGCATTTT.

At least ten counts were recorded for this clonotype. The chain has TRBV5-1 and TRBJ2-7; 12 bases map to TRBD2. The CDR3 totals 21 residues. Trimming cost V 2 bases and J 2 bases; bases outside gene matches: 20. The germline gives CDR1 SGHRS, CDR2 YFSETQ. The CDR3 DNA reads TGCGCCAGCAGCTTAGAACCCATTTCCTCGGTACTAGCGGGAGGTACCTACGAGCAGTACTTC. Translating it yields CASSLEPISSVLAGGTYEQYF.

This clonotype showed up many times. This chain links TRBV29-1 with TRBJ2-5; 8 bases fit TRBD1. Germline CDR1 reads SQVTM; CDR2 reads ANQGSEA. CDR3 length: 13 residues. V lost 4 bases to trimming and J lost 5 bases; unmatched junction nucleotides: 6. The CDR3 loop reads CSVGRGRRETQYF. The CDR3 DNA sequence: TGCAGCGTTGGCAGGGGGCGGAGGGAGACCCAGTACTTC.

There are a few counts of this clonotype. V usage is TRBV7-9 and J usage is TRBJ1-1; unclear D gene. V lost 5 bases and J lost 12, with 16 bases in between. The CDR3 is 12 residues long. Per germline, CDR1 SEHNR and CDR2 FQNEAQ (reference sequence). CDR3 nucleotide sequence: TGTGCCAGCAGCACCTCACAACCCATACCTTTCTTT. It specifies CASSTSQPIPFF. The whole variable domain, filled in from reference TRBV7-9 and TRBJ1-1, reads DTGVSQNPRHKITKRGQNVTFRCDPISEHNRLYWYRQTLGQGPEFLTYFQNEAQLEKSRLLSDRFSAERPKGSFSTLEIQRTEQGDSAMYLCASSTSQPIPFFGQGTRLTVV.

This chain links TRBV14 with TRBJ1-2, with TRBD1 as a possible D gene (6 bases). In germline, CDR1 is SGHDN, CDR2 FVKESK. This CDR3 is built from 15 residues. V dropped 1 base and J dropped 3 bases, with 12 bases sitting between them. The DNA for the CDR3 is TGTGCCAGCAGCCAAGGGGGGGGGGCGGACTATGGCTACACCTTC. This translates into CASSQGGGADYGYTF.

As regards this clonotype: A single base separates this from a much larger clone, so it may be a read error. The CDR3 end shows no conserved phenylalanine or tryptophan, and so a read error is likely. The V and J genes are TRBV4-2 and TRBJ2-2; D assignment may be TRBD1 or TRBD2 (5 bases each). V was trimmed by 0 bases and J by 7 bases, leaving 9 bases between them. The germline V gene has CDR1 LGHNA and CDR2 YNFKEQ. The CDR3 length is 14 residues. The CDR3 DNA follows: TGTGCCAGCAGCCAAGATCTGAGGGGCGGGGAGCTGTTTCTT. This gives the protein CASSQDLRGGELFL.

This clonotype was picked up many times. The chain employs TRBV20-1 and TRBJ2-1; 7 bases map to TRBD2. Germline V gene data show CDR1 as DFQATT and CDR2 as SNEGSKA (reference sequence). This CDR3 comprises 15 residues. The trim removed 0 bases at V and 4 bases at J, leaving 6 bases unmatched. The CDR3 coding sequence is TGCAGTGCTAGAGATGGGGAGGGATCATACAATGAGCAGTTCTTC. This gives the protein CSARDGEGSYNEQFF.

This clonotype occurred many times. The chain links TRBV20-1 to TRBJ1-2; D is perhaps TRBD1 (5 bases). V was clipped by 5 bases and J by 2 bases, with 15 bases between them. The CDR3 is made up of 14 amino acids. Germline V gene data show CDR1 as DFQATT and CDR2 as SNEGSKA (reference sequence). CDR3 DNA: TGCAGTGCTCCGACAGCAGAGCGAAACTATGGCTACACCTTC. This sequence encodes CSAPTAERNYGYTF.

This clonotype showed up just once. The chain combines TRBV15 with TRBJ1-2, with TRBD1 matching 8 bases. CDR1 LNHNV and CDR2 YYDKDF come from the germline V gene (reference sequence). Germline trimming cut 5 bases from V and 6 bases from J; bases unmatched to any gene: 8. The CDR3 consists of 14 residues. CDR3 nucleotides: TGTGCCACCAGCTCCTGGACAGGGCTGGATGGCTACACCTTC. Translating it yields CATSSWTGLDGYTF. Based on the CDR3 plus reference TRBV15 and TRBJ1-2, the full variable domain is DAMVIQNPRYQVTQFGKPVTLSCSQTLNHNVMYWYQQKSSQAPKLLFHYYDKDFNNEADTPDNFQSRRPNTSFCFLDIRSPGLGDTAMYLCATSSWTGLDGYTFGSGTRLTVV.

V is TRBV19 and J is TRBJ2-4; weak D call: TRBD2 (6 bases). Trimming cost V 5 bases and J 0 bases, with 8 bases left between them. CDR1 is LNHDA, CDR2 SQIVND, per germline (reference sequence). The CDR3 has 14 amino acids. Here the CDR3 reads CASSVGLAKNIQYF. For the CDR3, the DNA is TGTGCCAGTAGTGTGGGACTAGCCAAAAACATTCAGTACTTC.

The sample holds many counts of this clonotype. This chain uses TRBV5-1 with TRBJ2-7; 10 positions match TRBD1. CDR3 length: 17 residues. Germline CDR1 reads SGHRS; CDR2 reads YFSETQ. The V and J ends lost 4 bases and 4 bases, in that order; junction bases with no gene match: 14. CDR3 in amino acids: CASSPLTVPGQGYEQYF. The CDR3 DNA sequence: TGCGCCAGCAGCCCCCTTACTGTCCCGGGACAGGGGTACGAGCAGTACTTC.

This clonotype was observed many times. V is TRBV14 and J is TRBJ2-5; 7 nucleotides align to TRBD1. Germline V lookup: CDR1 SGHDN, CDR2 FVKESK. V was pared by 3 bases and J by 0 bases, with 7 bases of the junction left unmatched. The CDR3 loop spans 16 amino acids. The CDR3 region has the DNA TGTGCCAGCAGCCATAAACAGGGGTCGTACCAAGAGACCCAGTACTTC. Translation gives CASSHKQGSYQETQYF.

This clonotype showed up many times. The chain has TRBV2 and TRBJ2-2, with D tentatively TRBD2 (6 bases). CDR3 length: 16 residues. V was cut by 6 bases and J by 1 base, with 15 bases left in between. Germline assignment: CDR1 SNHLY and CDR2 FYNNEI. The CDR3 here is CASRLSGWRNTGELFF. CDR3 nucleotides: TGTGCCAGCAGACTTAGCGGTTGGCGGAACACCGGGGAGCTGTTTTTT.

This clonotype was counted a few times. V gene TRBV5-6 combines with J gene TRBJ2-2; 8 bases match TRBD2. CDR3 size: 17 residues. The J segment lost 3 bases and the V segment lost 4 bases, leaving 11 bases of the junction unmatched. The germline gives CDR1 SGHDT, CDR2 YYEEEE. The CDR3 DNA reads as TGTGCCAGCAGCGTGGGACTAGGGTATTCCGACACCGGGGAGCTGTTTTTT. Its protein is CASSVGLGYSDTGELFF.

This clonotype was found many times. The chain recombines TRBV30 with TRBJ2-1; D could derive from TRBD1 or TRBD2 (5 bases each). V was trimmed by 0 bases and J by 6 bases, leaving 15 bases between them. In germline, CDR1 is GTSNPN, CDR2 SVGIG (reference sequence). CDR3 length: 15 residues. CDR3 in DNA: TGTGCCTGGAGTGTACATCGGGGCCGCCCCAATGAGCAGTTCTTC. Translating it yields CAWSVHRGRPNEQFF.